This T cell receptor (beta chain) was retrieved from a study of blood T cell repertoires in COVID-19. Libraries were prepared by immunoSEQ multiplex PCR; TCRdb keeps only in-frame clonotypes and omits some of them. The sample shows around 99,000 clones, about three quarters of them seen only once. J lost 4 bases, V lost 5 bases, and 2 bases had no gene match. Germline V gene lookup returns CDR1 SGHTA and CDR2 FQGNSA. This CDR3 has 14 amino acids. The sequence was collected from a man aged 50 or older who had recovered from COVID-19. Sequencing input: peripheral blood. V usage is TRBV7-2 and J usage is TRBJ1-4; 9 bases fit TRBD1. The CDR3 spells CASSPDRGNEKLFF. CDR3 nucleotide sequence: TGTGCCAGCAGCCCGGACAGGGGTAATGAAAAACTGTTTTTT.